A single sample gave rise to the 26 T cell receptor beta chains below, sequenced in a study of T cells after yellow fever vaccination (dated by TCRdb to about 2019). Taken with the paper, the label for treatment or condition translates to: live attenuated yellow fever vaccine strain. The receptor library was made with 5' RACE. The sequencer was an Illumina NovaSeq 6000. TCRdb reanalyzed the raw reads on its own, using fastp at Q25 for trimming and MiXCR for clone calling, and kept in-frame beta chains. Each record represents a unique CDR3 protein, reported with the most common genes and DNA among its rows. This sample is represented by around 300,000 distinct CDR3 sequences; roughly 4% of them were singletons. Around 23% of the sample is held by the ten biggest clonotypes. The specimen was PBMCs, collected 5 days after the yellow fever booster vaccination. These receptors were collected from a man younger than 30 who received the YFV17D yellow fever vaccine.

Many counts were recorded for this clonotype. The rearrangement joins TRBV19 to TRBJ2-7; TRBD1 matches 7 bases. Germline V CDR1 and CDR2: LNHDA, SQIVND (reference sequence). This CDR3 region has 14 residues. V gave up 3 bases and J gave up 2 bases; unmatched junction bases: 4. CDR3 coding DNA: TGTGCCAGTAGTATTTTGGACAGGACCTACGAGCAGTACTTC. As protein: CASSILDRTYEQYF.

This clonotype showed up just a few times. V is TRBV18 and J is TRBJ2-7; TRBD2 is a possible D gene (5 bases). CDR1 is KGHSH and CDR2 is LQKENI in the germline V gene. The germline V and J ends were trimmed by 5 bases and 5 bases, with 13 bases remaining between them. CDR3 size: 13 residues. CDR3 in DNA: TGTGCCAGCTCAACGACGAGGGCCCACGAGCAGTACGTC. It yields the protein CASSTTRAHEQYV.

In its sample, this clonotype was seen a few times. The chain joins TRBV18 to TRBJ2-3, with no clear D. Per germline, CDR1 KGHSH and CDR2 LQKENI. The CDR3 extends over 15 amino acids. Deletions cut 3 bases from V and 1 base from J, with 11 bases between. CDR3 in amino acids: CASSPGLGGTDTQYF. In DNA form, the CDR3 reads TGTGCCAGCTCACCCGGGCTGGGCGGCACAGATACGCAGTATTTT.

This chain links TRBV6-6 with TRBJ1-1, with D perhaps matching TRBD1 (6 bases). V lost 10 bases, J lost 0 bases, and 12 bases lay in between. The CDR3 is 13 amino acids. Germline lookup yields CDR1 MNHNY and CDR2 SVGAGI (reference sequence). DNA for the CDR3: TGTGCCACACAGACAGGACTGAACACTGAAGCTTTCTTT. Translated: CATQTGLNTEAFF.

This clonotype was recorded at least ten times. This chain uses TRBV15 with TRBJ1-2; the D gene is possibly TRBD1 (5 bases). The CDR3 contains 20 residues. V gave up 2 bases and J gave up 1 base, with 26 bases separating them. Germline loops: CDR1 LNHNV, CDR2 YYDKDF (reference sequence). The CDR3 spells CATSRSLIQGEGSVNYGYTF. The CDR3 DNA follows: TGTGCCACCAGCAGATCCTTAATCCAGGGAGAGGGTAGCGTTAACTATGGCTACACCTTC.

This clonotype has ten or more counts. This chain joins TRBV29-1 and TRBJ1-1; 10 positions agree with TRBD1. The CDR3 contains 13 residues. CDR1 SQVTM and CDR2 ANQGSEA come from the germline V gene. Trimming at V came to 1 base and at J to 5 bases, leaving 1 base not matched to a gene. Here the CDR3 reads CSVEGTGGTEAFF. In DNA, the CDR3 is TGCAGCGTTGAAGGGACAGGGGGAACTGAAGCTTTCTTT.

This clonotype has a count of ten or more. The chain carries TRBV28 and TRBJ2-5; TRBD1 aligns across 9 bases. Germline V lookup: CDR1 MDHEN, CDR2 SYDVKM. CDR3 length equals 15 residues. V shed 8 bases, J shed 4 bases, and the junction held 11 bases outside the gene matches. Here the CDR3 reads CASLAPTGGGETQYF. CDR3 sequence (DNA): TGTGCCAGCCTAGCACCAACAGGGGGCGGAGAGACCCAGTACTTC.

The chain has TRBV6-6 and TRBJ2-7; 9 positions match TRBD1. The junction had 10 bases not matched to a gene; V was cut back by 9 bases and J by 7 bases. The CDR3 is 13 residues long. Germline V gives CDR1 MNHNY, CDR2 SVGAGI (reference sequence). The CDR3 DNA sequence: TGTGCCAGTTCTGGACAGGGGTTTAGGGAGCAGTACGTC. It encodes CASSGQGFREQYV.

This clonotype came up a few times. The V gene is TRBV15, the J gene TRBJ1-6, with D unresolved. Per the germline V gene, CDR1 is LNHNV and CDR2 is YYDKDF (reference sequence). V was trimmed by 3 bases and J by 2 bases, leaving 14 bases between them. The CDR3 length is 17 residues. CDR3 DNA sequence: TGTGCCACCAGCAGCCCGAGAGAGGGAGCCTATAATTCACCCCTCCACTTT. It encodes CATSSPREGAYNSPLHF.

This clonotype came up many times. The V and J genes are TRBV10-3 and TRBJ1-1; D is ambiguous. The CDR3 extends over 13 amino acids. Germline V CDR1 and CDR2: ENHRY, SYGVKD. Trimming cost V 7 bases and J 1 base, with 10 bases left between them. The CDR3 DNA is TGTGCCATCACCGGCGGGCAGAACACTGAAGCTTTCTTT. As protein: CAITGGQNTEAFF.

This clonotype was seen a few times. V gene TRBV20-1 combines with J gene TRBJ2-3; perhaps TRBD1 as D (5 bases). The CDR3 extends over 12 amino acids. The germline V gene encodes CDR1 DFQATT and CDR2 SNEGSKA (reference sequence). V gave up 7 bases and J gave up 3 bases, with 11 bases separating them. The CDR3 protein is CSGGRRTDTQYF. In nucleotides, the CDR3 is TGCAGTGGGGGCCGTCGGACAGATACGCAGTATTTT.

The V call is TRBV12-3 or TRBV12-4, the J call TRBJ1-4; D gene uncertain. The V end was cut by 8 bases, the J end by 8 bases, with 18 bases between. The CDR3 contains 14 residues. CDR3 in DNA: TGTGCCAGCCGTCGGGAGCGTCTACGGGAAAAACTGTTTTTT. This translates into CASRRERLREKLFF.

This clonotype was seen ten or more times. The rearrangement links TRBV9 to TRBJ2-1; 7 bases are shared with TRBD2. The ends lost 1 base at V and 4 bases at J; junction bases unmatched: 2. In germline, CDR1 is SGDLS, CDR2 YYNGEE. CDR3 size: 14 residues. The DNA of the CDR3 is TGTGCCAGCAGCGTAAGTAGCGGGTACAATGAGCAGTTCTTC. Translated: CASSVSSGYNEQFF.

The DNA for the CDR3 is TGCGCCAGCAGCTTGGACGGGCAGGCTACCAACTATGGCTACACCTTC. Protein: CASSLDGQATNYGYTF. The chain is built from TRBV5-1 and TRBJ1-2; D gene ambiguous. The germline CDR1 and CDR2 sequences are SGHRS and YFSETQ. This CDR3 comprises 16 residues. V was trimmed by 0 bases and J by 2 bases, leaving 14 bases between them.

This clonotype was observed at least ten times. This chain uses TRBV5-1 with TRBJ1-1; 7 bases align to TRBD1. The V gene's germline CDR1 is SGHRS and CDR2 YFSETQ. J gave up 0 bases and V 4 bases, and 6 bases lay outside the gene matches. There are 15 residues in the CDR3. As DNA, the CDR3 is TGCGCCAGCAGCACCACAGGGGTACTGAACACTGAAGCTTTCTTT. This encodes CASSTTGVLNTEAFF.

In its sample, this clonotype was seen a few times. The V gene is TRBV5-4, the J gene TRBJ2-6; 7 bases are shared with TRBD1. Germline assignment: CDR1 SGHNT and CDR2 YYREEE (reference sequence). V trimming: 4 bases; J trimming: 1 base; junction bases outside the gene matches: 14. The CDR3 runs 19 residues. CDR3 sequence: CASSVPGQRTISGANVLTF. The CDR3 nucleotides read TGTGCCAGCAGCGTACCGGGACAGCGGACAATATCTGGGGCCAACGTCCTGACTTTC.

The chain recombines TRBV12-3 or TRBV12-4 with TRBJ2-5, with 9 bases lining up with TRBD2. The V segment lost 11 bases and the J segment 4 bases; nucleotides outside the gene matches: 14. The CDR3 runs to 15 residues. CDR3 region: CAVKRGGGAVETQYF. CDR3 nucleotides: TGTGCCGTAAAACGGGGCGGGGGGGCCGTAGAGACCCAGTACTTC.

The J gene is TRBJ1-2, the V gene TRBV5-1; no firm D call. Trimming shortened V by 4 bases and J by 2 bases, and 12 bases separated the two germline ends. CDR1 is SGHRS and CDR2 is YFSETQ in the germline V gene. CDR3 length equals 14 residues. The CDR3 spells CASSLWTENYGYTF. The DNA of the CDR3 is TGCGCCAGCAGCCTGTGGACGGAGAACTATGGCTACACCTTC.

The chain links TRBV5-1 to TRBJ2-7; 10 bases match TRBD1. The J segment lost 7 bases and the V segment lost 4 bases, leaving 5 bases of the junction unmatched. CDR3 size: 13 residues. The germline gives CDR1 SGHRS, CDR2 YFSETQ. CDR3 residues: CASSLGQGWEQYV. CDR3 coding DNA: TGCGCCAGCAGCCTGGGACAGGGGTGGGAGCAGTACGTC.

This chain connects TRBV2 to TRBJ2-3; D gene uncertain. Germline V gives CDR1 SNHLY, CDR2 FYNNEI. The CDR3 has 14 residues. Trimming took 7 bases from V and 1 from J, leaving 12 bases between them. Here the CDR3 DNA reads TGTGCCAGCAAATTGGATGGAGGCACAGATACGCAGTATTTT. Translated: CASKLDGGTDTQYF.

This clonotype was seen more than once but under ten times. This sequence joins TRBV7-6 and TRBJ1-5; D call uncertain. The germline CDR1 and CDR2 sequences are SGHVS and FNYEAQ. V lost 1 base and J 1 base, leaving 8 bases between the germline ends. This CDR3 is 15 amino acids long. This CDR3 is CASSLGDGSNQPQHF. CDR3 sequence (DNA): TGTGCCAGCAGCTTAGGAGATGGGAGCAATCAGCCCCAGCATTTT. The variable domain in full, completed from reference TRBV7-6 and TRBJ1-5, reads GAGVSQSPRYKVTKRGQDVALRCDPISGHVSLYWYRQALGQGPEFLTYFNYEAQQDKSGLPNDRFSAERPEGSISTLTIQRTEQRDSAMYRCASSLGDGSNQPQHFGDGTRLSIL.

In this sample, this clonotype turned up a few times. The chain combines TRBV12-3 or TRBV12-4 with TRBJ1-5; possibly TRBD1 for D (6 bases). Trimming cost V 3 bases and J 4 bases, with 10 bases left between them. CDR3 length: 14 amino acids. The CDR3 DNA sequence: TGTGCCAGCAGTTTTTCACAGGGTAATCAGCCCCAGCATTTT. This sequence encodes CASSFSQGNQPQHF.

This clonotype came up many times. This chain connects TRBV15 to TRBJ2-1; D is perhaps TRBD1 (6 bases). Germline V gene sequence: CDR1 LNHNV, CDR2 YYDKDF (reference sequence). The CDR3 contains 15 residues. Deletions cut 0 bases from V and 2 bases from J, with 8 bases between. The CDR3 region has the DNA TGTGCCACCAGCAGAGACCGGGACACCTACAATGAGCAGTTCTTC. Its translation is CATSRDRDTYNEQFF.

In this sample, this clonotype turned up many times. The gene calls are TRBV5-1 and TRBJ2-3; D perhaps matches TRBD1 (6 bases). The CDR3 is 14 amino acids. The germline V gene has CDR1 SGHRS and CDR2 YFSETQ. V gave up 4 bases and J gave up 2 bases, with 11 bases separating them. This chain's CDR3 is CASSTGQYTDTQYF. In nucleotides, the CDR3 is TGCGCCAGCAGCACTGGACAGTACACAGATACGCAGTATTTT.

This clonotype was counted many times. The chain combines TRBV4-3 with TRBJ2-7; D gene ambiguous. CDR1 and CDR2 from the germline V gene are LGHNA and YSLEER. This CDR3 spans 13 amino acids. V dropped 0 bases and J dropped 4 bases, with 7 bases sitting between them. CDR3 sequence (DNA): TGCGCCAGCAGCCAAGATTACGGTTACGAGCAGTACTTC. Amino acids: CASSQDYGYEQYF.

Many counts were recorded for this clonotype. The chain joins TRBV7-9 to TRBJ2-3; D may be TRBD1 (6 bases). Germline CDR1 and CDR2: SEHNR and FQNEAQ (reference sequence). The CDR3 is made up of 17 amino acids. V shed 3 bases and J shed 1 base, with 17 bases lying between them. Here the CDR3 reads CASSFLGAGRGTDTQYF. The CDR3 DNA follows: TGTGCCAGCAGCTTCCTGGGGGCTGGAAGGGGCACAGATACGCAGTATTTT.